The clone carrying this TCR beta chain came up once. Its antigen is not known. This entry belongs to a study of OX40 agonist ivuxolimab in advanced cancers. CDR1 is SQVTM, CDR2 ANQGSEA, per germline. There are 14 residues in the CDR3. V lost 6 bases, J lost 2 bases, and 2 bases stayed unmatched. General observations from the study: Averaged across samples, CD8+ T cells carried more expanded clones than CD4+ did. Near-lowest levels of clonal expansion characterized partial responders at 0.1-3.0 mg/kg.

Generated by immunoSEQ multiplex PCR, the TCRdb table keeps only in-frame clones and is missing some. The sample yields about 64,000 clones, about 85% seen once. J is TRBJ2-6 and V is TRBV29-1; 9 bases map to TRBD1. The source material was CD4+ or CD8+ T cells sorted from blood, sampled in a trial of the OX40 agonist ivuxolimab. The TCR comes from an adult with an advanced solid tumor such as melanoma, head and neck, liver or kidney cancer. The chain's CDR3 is CSVGQGTGANVLTF. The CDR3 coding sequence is TGCAGCGTGGGACAGGGCACTGGGGCCAACGTCCTGACTTTC.